The 16 T cell receptor beta chains listed next were all sequenced from one sample in a study of monozygotic twins with inflammatory bowel disease. TCRdb re-called the 5' RACE reads; every CDR3 protein appears as one record, without DNA. This sample lists fewer than 200,000 distinct CDR3 sequences; its ten largest clones have more than 2.5%. Sequenced sample: blood. These receptors were taken from a human donor with ulcerative colitis or Crohn's disease, or a healthy co-twin of an affected twin (not recorded which).

The J gene is TRBJ2-5, the V gene TRBV5-6; TCRdb gives TRBD2 as the D gene, but with no DNA this cannot be confirmed. This CDR3 contains 15 residues. Germline V gene lookup returns CDR1 SGHDT and CDR2 YYEEEE. The CDR3 sequence is CASSAPRGGRETQYF.

The V call is TRBV24-1, the J call TRBJ2-1; TCRdb reports TRBD1, a call that lacks DNA to check it against. The CDR3 has 15 amino acids. Germline V gene data show CDR1 as KGHDR and CDR2 as SFDVKD. The CDR3 spells CATSPAGRGADEQFF.

The rearrangement uses TRBV6-5 and TRBJ2-1; TCRdb's D call of TRBD2 is untestable without DNA. The CDR3 is 13 amino acids. Germline CDR1 reads MNHEY; CDR2 reads SVGAGI. CDR3 in amino acids: CASSREGRNEQFF.

V gene TRBV30 combines with J gene TRBJ1-5. The CDR3 loop spans 14 amino acids. CDR1 GTSNPN and CDR2 SVGIG come from the germline V gene (reference sequence). The CDR3: CAWRGEQLNQPQHF.

The V and J genes are TRBV7-9 and TRBJ2-1; TCRdb designates TRBD1, a call that cannot be tested without DNA. The CDR3 runs 12 residues. The V gene's germline CDR1 is SEHNR and CDR2 FQNEAQ (reference sequence). Here the CDR3 reads CASSKQAGEQFF.

CDR3: CASADSGNYGYTF. The J gene is TRBJ1-2, the V gene TRBV7-9; as DNA is missing, the TRBD1 call by TCRdb cannot be tested. Germline V gene data show CDR1 as SEHNR and CDR2 as FQNEAQ (reference sequence). The CDR3 runs to 13 residues.

The chain recombines TRBV5-4 with TRBJ2-1; as DNA is missing, the TRBD1 call by TCRdb cannot be tested. The CDR3 contains 15 residues. The germline CDR1 and CDR2 sequences are SGHNT and YYREEE (reference sequence). The CDR3 region is CASSQGSISYNEQFF.

The chain joins TRBV9 to TRBJ2-1; there is no DNA to check the TCRdb D call of TRBD2. The CDR3 consists of 16 residues. Germline-derived CDR1 and CDR2 are SGDLS and YYNGEE. CDR3 residues: CASSGSGRASDNEQFF.

The rearrangement links TRBV6-1 to TRBJ2-7; TCRdb picks TRBD2, but there is no DNA to check that call. Per germline, CDR1 MNHNS and CDR2 SASEGT. The CDR3 loop spans 19 amino acids. The CDR3 here is CASSAPGLAGVGKEYEQYF.

The genes are TRBV12-5 and TRBJ2-1; TCRdb picks TRBD1, but there is no DNA to check that call. This CDR3 is built from 14 residues. The germline CDR1 and CDR2 sequences are LGHNT and FRNRAP. The CDR3 here is CASGLGTADNEQFF.

The rearrangement uses TRBV19 and TRBJ2-5; TCRdb's D call, TRBD1, is unchecked because there is no DNA. The CDR3 sequence is 14 residues long. From germline, CDR1 is LNHDA and CDR2 SQIVND (reference sequence). CDR3: CASTPGPHQETQYF.

The rearrangement links TRBV3-1 to TRBJ1-2. CDR1 is LGHDT, CDR2 YNNKEL, per germline (reference sequence). The CDR3 spans 16 residues. The CDR3 spells CASSQDLGAGRGGYTF.

The chain joins TRBV19 to TRBJ2-1; TCRdb selects TRBD1, and the lack of DNA leaves this call unchecked. CDR1 is LNHDA and CDR2 is SQIVND in the germline V gene (reference sequence). The CDR3 totals 16 residues. CDR3: CASSTREGGSYNEQFF. Looking up the rest from reference TRBV19 and TRBJ2-1 gives the full variable domain: DGGITQSPKYLFRKEGQNVTLSCEQNLNHDAMYWYRQDPGQGLRLIYYSQIVNDFQKGDIAEGYSVSREKKESFPLTVTSAQKNPTAFYLCASSTREGGSYNEQFFGPGTRLTVL.

The chain combines TRBV19 with TRBJ2-7. The germline gives CDR1 LNHDA, CDR2 SQIVND (reference sequence). The CDR3 is made up of 14 amino acids. The CDR3 loop reads CASSKVGETYEQYF.

CDR3 sequence: CASSTLAAPYNEQFF. V gene TRBV11-3 combines with J gene TRBJ2-1; checking the TCRdb D call of TRBD2 is not possible without DNA. CDR1 is SGHNT, CDR2 YENEEA, per germline. The CDR3 spans 15 residues.

The chain joins TRBV6-1 to TRBJ2-5; the TCRdb D gene call, TRBD1, has no DNA to confirm it. The CDR3 covers 14 residues. The germline V gene has CDR1 MNHNS and CDR2 SASEGT. CDR3: CATYRGGPQETQYF.